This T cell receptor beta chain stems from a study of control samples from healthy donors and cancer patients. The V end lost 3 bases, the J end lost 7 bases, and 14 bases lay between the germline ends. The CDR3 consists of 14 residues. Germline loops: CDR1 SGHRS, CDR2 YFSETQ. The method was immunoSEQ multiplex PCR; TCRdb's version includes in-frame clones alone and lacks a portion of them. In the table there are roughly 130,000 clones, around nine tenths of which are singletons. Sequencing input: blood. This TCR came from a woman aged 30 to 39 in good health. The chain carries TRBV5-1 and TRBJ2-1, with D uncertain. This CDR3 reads CASSWTSVGNEQFF. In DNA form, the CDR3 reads TGCGCCAGCAGCTGGACGTCTGTCGGGAATGAGCAGTTCTTC.